These 29 T cell receptor beta chains share one sample of origin, sequenced in a study of cytomegalovirus exposure and HLA in healthy donors (dated by TCRdb to 2016 to 2017). Library generation was performed with the immunoSEQ multiplex PCR assay. For the multiplex PCR, a mixture combining 60 forward primers for TCR Vbeta segments and 13 reverse primers for TCR Jbeta segments was used. The source is immuneACCESS, and TCRdb retained only in-frame sequences with V and J called. Part of the clones is not carried over; for the studies checked, unresolved V genes explain less than half of this, and the remainder is unexplained. Counted in this sample were roughly 170,000 clones; about 80% of them appeared once. 4.8% of the sample is held by the ten biggest clonotypes. Specimen: PBMCs. The receptors here all came from a man between 18 and 35 years old in good health and CMV-seronegative.

This chain links TRBV2 with TRBJ2-7, with a weak D call TRBD2 (6 bases). Trimming removed 7 bases at V and 2 bases at J, with 15 bases between. CDR1 SNHLY and CDR2 FYNNEI come from the germline V gene. The CDR3 extends over 14 amino acids. This CDR3 reads CASNPTAGTYEQYF. The CDR3 coding sequence is TGTGCCAGCAACCCGACGGCGGGGACCTACGAGCAGTACTTC.

The sample holds a few counts of this clone. The chain uses TRBV5-6 and TRBJ2-7, with a weak D call TRBD2 (6 bases). The germline CDR1 and CDR2 sequences are SGHDT and YYEEEE. This CDR3 comprises 15 residues. V was clipped by 0 bases and J by 2 bases, with 12 bases between them. This chain's CDR3 is CASSLAPEGTYEQYF. The DNA of the CDR3 is TGTGCCAGCAGCTTGGCCCCGGAGGGAACCTACGAGCAGTACTTC.

This rearrangement joins TRBV5-6 to TRBJ2-1, with TRBD1 identical over 7 bases. This CDR3 contains 13 residues. Per the germline V gene, CDR1 is SGHDT and CDR2 is YYEEEE. Losses at the gene ends were 4 bases for V and 10 bases for J; bases not matched to a gene: 8. The CDR3 region has the DNA TGTGCCAGCAGCACCGGGACAGTTAGAGAGCAGTTCTTC. This encodes CASSTGTVREQFF.

V is TRBV9 and J is TRBJ2-1; 7 bases fit TRBD1. CDR1 is SGDLS, CDR2 YYNGEE, per germline. This CDR3 has 18 residues. Losses at the gene ends were 0 bases for V and 6 bases for J; bases not matched to a gene: 15. The CDR3 loop is CASSVASRSRTGGNEQFF. CDR3 DNA sequence: TGTGCCAGCAGCGTAGCCTCTCGTAGCCGGACAGGTGGCAATGAGCAGTTCTTC.

V is TRBV19 and J is TRBJ1-1; tentative D call: TRBD1 (6 bases). Germline lookup yields CDR1 LNHDA and CDR2 SQIVND (reference sequence). The CDR3 totals 13 residues. Between the trimmed V and J ends, which lost 2 bases and 7 bases, there was a span of 11 bases. The CDR3 bases are TGTGCCAGTAGTATAACAGGGCCGGGTGAAGCTTTCTTT. It encodes CASSITGPGEAFF.

The chain is built from TRBV18 and TRBJ1-2, with no clear D. V was clipped by 0 bases and J by 8 bases, with 10 bases between them. Germline CDR1 and CDR2: KGHSH and LQKENI. This CDR3 contains 13 residues. The CDR3 region has the DNA TGTGCCAGCTCACCACCGGGAGATCGGGGCTACACCTTC. Encoded protein: CASSPPGDRGYTF.

The J gene is TRBJ2-2, the V gene TRBV28, with D possibly TRBD1 on 5 matching bases. This CDR3 is 14 amino acids long. V was cut by 6 bases and J by 4 bases, with 12 bases left in between. Germline-derived CDR1 and CDR2 are MDHEN and SYDVKM. CDR3 region: CASRYSDTTGELFF. DNA for the CDR3: TGTGCCAGCAGATACTCGGACACCACCGGGGAGCTGTTTTTT. Filled out from reference TRBV28 and TRBJ2-2, the complete variable domain reads DVKVTQSSRYLVKRTGEKVFLECVQDMDHENMFWYRQDPGLGLRLIYFSYDVKMKEKGDIPEGYSVSREKKERFSLILESASTNQTSMYLCASRYSDTTGELFFGEGSRLTVL.

V gene TRBV2 combines with J gene TRBJ1-4, with 7 nucleotides matching TRBD1. Germline assignment: CDR1 SNHLY and CDR2 FYNNEI. The CDR3 contains 15 residues. Trimming at V came to 8 bases and at J to 7 bases, leaving 13 bases not matched to a gene. CDR3 sequence reads: CASLTGTAGSEKLFF. The CDR3 bases are TGTGCCAGCCTGACTGGGACAGCTGGAAGTGAAAAACTGTTTTTT.

V and J are TRBV7-9 and TRBJ2-5, with D uncertain. Germline V gives CDR1 SEHNR, CDR2 FQNEAQ (reference sequence). CDR3 length: 13 amino acids. Trimming removed 3 bases at V and 4 bases at J, with 9 bases between. This CDR3 is CASSFRERETQYF. The CDR3 DNA sequence: TGTGCCAGCAGCTTTCGAGAGAGAGAGACCCAGTACTTC.

The gene calls are TRBV10-2 and TRBJ1-2, with TRBD1 matching over 7 bases. Germline lookup yields CDR1 WSHSY and CDR2 SAAADI. The CDR3 has 16 residues. V shed 4 bases, J shed 4 bases, and the junction held 12 bases outside the gene matches. For the CDR3, the DNA is TGCGCCAGCAGTGCTGACAGGGACAGCCAAATCTATGGCTACACCTTC. It translates to CASSADRDSQIYGYTF.

The chain carries TRBV7-9 and TRBJ1-3; D remains unclear. CDR1 is SEHNR, CDR2 FQNEAQ, per germline (reference sequence). The ends were cut back, 3 bases at V and 3 bases at J, with 12 bases in the middle. This CDR3 contains 15 residues. In nucleotides, the CDR3 is TGTGCCAGCAGCTTTAGACACAGAGATGGAAACACCATATATTTT. Encoded protein: CASSFRHRDGNTIYF.

The rearrangement uses TRBV5-4 and TRBJ2-7; 8 bases match TRBD2. Germline lookup yields CDR1 SGHNT and CDR2 YYREEE (reference sequence). The CDR3 contains 14 residues. V was clipped by 4 bases and J by 6 bases; unmatched bases: 9. CDR3 nucleotides: TGTGCCAGCAGCCTCGGGGGGGGCCCTGGCGAGCAGTACTTC. Translated: CASSLGGGPGEQYF.

The chain has TRBV6-6 and TRBJ2-6; D remains ambiguous. V shed 4 bases and J shed 0 bases, with 7 bases lying between them. The germline gives CDR1 MNHNY, CDR2 SVGAGI (reference sequence). The CDR3 length is 15 residues. The CDR3 protein is CASSSHGSGANVLTF. DNA of the CDR3: TGTGCCAGCAGTTCCCACGGCTCTGGGGCCAACGTCCTGACTTTC.

Details on this clone: Other nucleotide sequences from this sample produce the same CDR3. The V and J genes are TRBV9 and TRBJ2-3; 7 bases are a match to TRBD1. V lost 0 bases and J lost 0; bases outside the gene matches: 1. Germline loops: CDR1 SGDLS, CDR2 YYNGEE. The CDR3 runs 15 residues. CDR3 residues: CASSVETGSTDTQYF. The CDR3 bases are TGTGCCAGCAGCGTAGAGACAGGGAGCACAGATACGCAGTATTTT.

The chain links TRBV28 to TRBJ1-6, with D perhaps matching TRBD1 (6 bases). Germline V gene data show CDR1 as MDHEN and CDR2 as SYDVKM. CDR3 size: 12 residues. The V and J ends lost 11 bases and 15 bases respectively, with 20 bases between them. The CDR3: CAGGRGSGNLHF. The CDR3 DNA reads TGTGCCGGAGGCAGGGGAAGCGGTAACCTCCACTTT.

This clone was recorded once. This chain joins TRBV18 and TRBJ1-3; weak D call: TRBD1 (6 bases). V gave up 4 bases and J gave up 0 bases, with 16 bases separating them. The germline V gene encodes CDR1 KGHSH and CDR2 LQKENI. The CDR3 is made up of 17 amino acids. The CDR3 reads CASSQRQATSSGNTIYF. DNA of the CDR3: TGTGCCAGCTCACAAAGACAGGCCACCTCCTCTGGAAACACCATATATTTT.

The chain combines TRBV19 with TRBJ1-5; weak D call: TRBD1 (6 bases). Per the germline V gene, CDR1 is LNHDA and CDR2 is SQIVND (reference sequence). The V gene lost 3 bases and the J gene lost 2 bases, with 20 bases spanning the gap. CDR3 size: 18 residues. The CDR3 DNA follows: TGTGCCAGTAGTATCGGTGGGCGCAGGGGTAGGGGCAATCAGCCCCAGCATTTT. It translates to CASSIGGRRGRGNQPQHF.

Worth noting for this clone: An end of the junction differs from the germline gene, which may be a read error. CDR3 loop: CSSSTGAMGYTEAFF. The CDR3 DNA follows: TGTTCCAGCAGCACAGGGGCCATGGGTTACACTGAAGCTTTCTTT. V gene TRBV7-9 combines with J gene TRBJ1-1; the match to TRBD1 covers 7 bases. This CDR3 comprises 15 residues. CDR1 and CDR2 (germline): SEHNR, FQNEAQ (reference sequence).

The chain is built from TRBV6-6 and TRBJ2-1; 8 nucleotides match TRBD1. V was pared by 4 bases and J by 4 bases, with 6 bases of the junction left unmatched. There are 15 residues in the CDR3. Germline loops: CDR1 MNHNY, CDR2 SVGAGI (reference sequence). The CDR3: CASSWDRRFYNEQFF. The CDR3 coding sequence is TGTGCCAGCAGTTGGGACAGGAGGTTTTACAATGAGCAGTTCTTC.

The chain has TRBV5-1 and TRBJ1-1; the D is unclear. The ends were cut back, 2 bases at V and 5 bases at J, with 16 bases in the middle. CDR3 size: 15 residues. Germline V gene sequence: CDR1 SGHRS, CDR2 YFSETQ. The CDR3 nucleotides read TGCGCCAGCAGCTTCCGCGGGGAACGGGAGACTGAAGCTTTCTTT. This sequence encodes CASSFRGERETEAFF.

The V and J genes are TRBV5-6 and TRBJ1-5, with 8 bases matching TRBD1. Trimming cost V 4 bases and J 0 bases; bases outside gene matches: 6. This CDR3 region has 16 residues. Per the germline V gene, CDR1 is SGHDT and CDR2 is YYEEEE. The CDR3 DNA sequence: TGTGCCAGCAGCAAAGGACAGGGCGATAGCAATCAGCCCCAGCATTTT. Residues: CASSKGQGDSNQPQHF.

This clone was seen a handful of times. V usage is TRBV19 and J usage is TRBJ1-1, with 7 bases fitting TRBD1. Per germline, CDR1 LNHDA and CDR2 SQIVND (reference sequence). J gave up 5 bases and V 6 bases, and 9 bases lay outside the gene matches. This CDR3 region has 14 residues. As DNA, the CDR3 is TGTGCCAGTAGCCCCGACAGGGAAAAGACTGAAGCTTTCTTT. Translating gives CASSPDREKTEAFF.

This chain links TRBV7-3 with TRBJ2-3; D gene ambiguous. The germline V gene encodes CDR1 SGHTA and CDR2 FQGTGA. With 1 base removed from V and 0 bases from J, the gap between germline ends came to 5 bases. The CDR3 is 14 residues long. CDR3 region: CASSLIPSTDTQYF. The CDR3, as DNA: TGTGCCAGCAGCTTAATCCCTAGCACAGATACGCAGTATTTT.

This clone has just a few counts. V is TRBV19 and J is TRBJ1-5; D perhaps matches TRBD1 (5 bases). The CDR3 extends over 16 amino acids. V gave up 5 bases and J gave up 2 bases, with 16 bases separating them. The germline V gene has CDR1 LNHDA and CDR2 SQIVND (reference sequence). The DNA of the CDR3 is TGTGCCAGTAGTTTGGGAGGGGTTTCAGGCAATCAGCCCCAGCATTTT. Its translation: CASSLGGVSGNQPQHF.

This clone was seen a few times. The genes are TRBV18 and TRBJ2-5, with a tentative D call TRBD2 (5 bases). V gave up 2 bases and J gave up 4 bases, with 5 bases separating them. The CDR3 covers 12 residues. Looked up from germline, CDR1 is KGHSH and CDR2 is LQKENI. The CDR3 loop is CASSPEGETQYF. CDR3 in DNA: TGTGCCAGCTCACCAGAGGGAGAGACCCAGTACTTC.

The V call is TRBV20-1, the J call TRBJ1-1; maybe TRBD1 (5 bases). V lost 5 bases, J lost 8 bases, and 9 bases lay in between. Germline V lookup: CDR1 DFQATT, CDR2 SNEGSKA (reference sequence). This CDR3 region has 10 residues. Here the CDR3 DNA reads TGCAGTGCTCCGACAGCCGAAGCTTTCTTT. Protein sequence: CSAPTAEAFF.

This clone turned up a few times. The chain carries TRBV6-1 and TRBJ2-5, with a possible D match to TRBD1 (5 bases). The J call may be wrong; the DNA end is better matched by TRBJ2-7. There are 17 residues in the CDR3. Germline V gives CDR1 MNHNS, CDR2 SASEGT. CDR3 loop: CASSETKKNRWGYEQYF. The CDR3 DNA follows: TGTGCCAGCAGTGAAACGAAGAAGAACAGGTGGGGCTACGAGCAGTACTTC.

This clone was detected once. This sequence joins TRBV29-1 and TRBJ2-7; D perhaps matches TRBD2 (6 bases). Germline values: CDR1 SQVTM, CDR2 ANQGSEA. The CDR3 has 12 residues. V dropped 5 bases and J dropped 5 bases, with 13 bases sitting between them. The chain's CDR3 is CSVTSSRNEQYF. The CDR3 region has the DNA TGCAGCGTTACTAGCTCGAGGAACGAGCAGTACTTC.

The V and J genes are TRBV9 and TRBJ1-2; no definite D call. The CDR3 has 16 amino acids. Trimming removed 3 bases at V and 3 bases at J, with 18 bases between. Per germline, CDR1 SGDLS and CDR2 YYNGEE. DNA for the CDR3: TGTGCCAGCAGCGCCGGCCCCTCTTCCCAGGACTATGGCTACACCTTC. The encoded protein is CASSAGPSSQDYGYTF.